This entry describes one T cell receptor beta chain. CDR3 length: 13 residues. The data are from a study of early stage breast cancer tumors. Each sample had two DNA replicates, about 0.52 ug blood or approximately 1.5 ug tissue. Assay: immunoSEQ multiplex PCR; the TCRdb copy retains only in-frame clones and omits some. The sample includes tens of thousands of clones, over 65% of them seen just once. This TCR was recovered from a person younger than 45 with breast cancer. The gene calls are TRBV21-1 and TRBJ1-6. TRBV21-1 is a recognized pseudogene. What was sequenced was blood. DNA for the CDR3: TGTGCCAGCACCCCCCGCCGAGGTTCACCCCTCCACTTT. It codes for CASTPRRGSPLHF.